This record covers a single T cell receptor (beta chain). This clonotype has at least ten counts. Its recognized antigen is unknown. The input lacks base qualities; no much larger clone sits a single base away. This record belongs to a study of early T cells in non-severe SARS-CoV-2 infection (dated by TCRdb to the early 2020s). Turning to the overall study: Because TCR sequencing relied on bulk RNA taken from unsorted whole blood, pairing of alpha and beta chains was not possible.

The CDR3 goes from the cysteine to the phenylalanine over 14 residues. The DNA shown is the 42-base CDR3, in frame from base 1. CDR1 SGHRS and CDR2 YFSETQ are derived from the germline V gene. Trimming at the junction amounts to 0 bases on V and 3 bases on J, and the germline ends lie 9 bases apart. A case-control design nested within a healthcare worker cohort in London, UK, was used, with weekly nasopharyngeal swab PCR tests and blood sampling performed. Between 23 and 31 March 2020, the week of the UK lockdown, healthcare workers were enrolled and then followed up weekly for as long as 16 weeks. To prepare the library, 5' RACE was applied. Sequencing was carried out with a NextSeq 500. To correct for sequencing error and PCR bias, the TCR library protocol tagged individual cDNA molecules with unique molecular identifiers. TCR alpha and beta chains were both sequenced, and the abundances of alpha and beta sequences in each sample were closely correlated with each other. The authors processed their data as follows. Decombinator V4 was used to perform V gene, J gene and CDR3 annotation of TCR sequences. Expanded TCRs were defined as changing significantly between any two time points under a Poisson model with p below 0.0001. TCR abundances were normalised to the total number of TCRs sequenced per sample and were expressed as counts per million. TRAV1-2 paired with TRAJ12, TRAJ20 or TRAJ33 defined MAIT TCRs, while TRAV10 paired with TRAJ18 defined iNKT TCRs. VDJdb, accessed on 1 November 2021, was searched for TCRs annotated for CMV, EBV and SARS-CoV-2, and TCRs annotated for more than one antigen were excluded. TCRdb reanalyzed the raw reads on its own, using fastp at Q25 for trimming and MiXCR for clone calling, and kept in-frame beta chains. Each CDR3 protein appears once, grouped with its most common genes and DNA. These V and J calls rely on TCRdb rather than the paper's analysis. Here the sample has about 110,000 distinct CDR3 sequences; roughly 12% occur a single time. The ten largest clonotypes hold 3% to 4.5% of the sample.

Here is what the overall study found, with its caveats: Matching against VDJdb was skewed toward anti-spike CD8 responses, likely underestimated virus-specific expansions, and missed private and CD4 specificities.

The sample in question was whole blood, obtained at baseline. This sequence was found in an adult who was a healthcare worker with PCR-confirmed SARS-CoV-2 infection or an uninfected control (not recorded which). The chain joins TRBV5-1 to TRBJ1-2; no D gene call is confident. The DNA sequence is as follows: TGCGCCAGCAGCTTGGCGGCAGCCGACTATGGCTACACCTTC. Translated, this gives CASSLAAADYGYTF.